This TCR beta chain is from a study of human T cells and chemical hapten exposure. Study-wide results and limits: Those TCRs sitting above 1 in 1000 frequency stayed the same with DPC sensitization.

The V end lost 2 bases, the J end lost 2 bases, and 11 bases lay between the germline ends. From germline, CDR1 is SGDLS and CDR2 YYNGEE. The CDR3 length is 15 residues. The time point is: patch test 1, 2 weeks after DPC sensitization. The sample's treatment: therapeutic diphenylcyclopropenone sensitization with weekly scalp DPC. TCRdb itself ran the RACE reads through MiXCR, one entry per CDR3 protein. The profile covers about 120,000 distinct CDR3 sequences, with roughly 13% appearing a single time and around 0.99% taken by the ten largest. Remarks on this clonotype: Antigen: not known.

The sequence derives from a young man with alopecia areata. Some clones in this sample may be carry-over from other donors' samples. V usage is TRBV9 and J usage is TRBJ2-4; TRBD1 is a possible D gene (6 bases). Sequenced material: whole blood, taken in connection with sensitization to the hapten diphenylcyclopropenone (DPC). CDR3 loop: CASSVRDTTKNIQYF. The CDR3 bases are TGTGCCAGCAGCGTCCGGGACACAACCAAAAACATTCAGTACTTC.